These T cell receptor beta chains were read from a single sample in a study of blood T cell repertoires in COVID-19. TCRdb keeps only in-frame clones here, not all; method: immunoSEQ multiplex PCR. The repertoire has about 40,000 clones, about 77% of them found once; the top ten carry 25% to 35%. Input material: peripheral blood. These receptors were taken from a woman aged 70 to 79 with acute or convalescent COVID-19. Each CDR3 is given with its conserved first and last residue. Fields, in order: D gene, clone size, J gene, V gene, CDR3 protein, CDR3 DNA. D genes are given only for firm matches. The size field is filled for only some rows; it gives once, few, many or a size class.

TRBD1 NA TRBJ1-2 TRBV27 CASSPDRVYGYTF TGTGCCAGCAGTCCCGACAGGGTCTATGGCTACACCTTC
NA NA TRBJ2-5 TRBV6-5 CASSLTKETQYF TGTGCCAGCAGTCTTACTAAAGAGACCCAGTACTTC
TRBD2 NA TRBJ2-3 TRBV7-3 CASSPIAGGTPDTQYF TGTGCCAGCAGCCCCATAGCGGGGGGGACCCCAGATACGCAGTATTTT
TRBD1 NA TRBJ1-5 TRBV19 CASSAGQVQPQHF TGTGCCAGTAGTGCCGGACAGGTACAGCCCCAGCATTTT
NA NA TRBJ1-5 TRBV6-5 CASSSPHSNQPQHF TGTGCCAGCAGTTCCCCCCATAGCAATCAGCCCCAGCATTTT
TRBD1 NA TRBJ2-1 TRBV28 CASSLWTGLDEQFF TGTGCCAGCAGTTTGTGGACAGGGTTGGATGAGCAGTTCTTC
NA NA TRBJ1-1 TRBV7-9 CASSPLGGTEAFF TGTGCCAGCAGCCCTCTAGGAGGGACTGAAGCTTTCTTT
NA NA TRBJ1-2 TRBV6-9 CASSYSRGISSYGYTF TGTGCCAGCAGTTATAGTAGGGGGATCTCCTCCTACGGCTACACCTTC
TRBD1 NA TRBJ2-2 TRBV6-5 CASTDREAGELFF TGTGCCAGCACCGACAGGGAAGCCGGGGAGCTGTTTTTT
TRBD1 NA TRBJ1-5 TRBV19 CASRRSTGKVQPQHF TGTGCCAGTAGAAGGTCGACAGGGAAGGTACAGCCCCAGCATTTT
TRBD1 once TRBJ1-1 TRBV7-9 CASSTRDRGLNTEAFF TGTGCCAGCAGCACCCGGGACAGGGGATTGAACACTGAAGCTTTCTTT
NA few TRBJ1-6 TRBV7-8 CASSFSQGSGSPLHF TGTGCCAGCAGCTTTTCCCAGGGGAGCGGTTCACCCCTCCACTTT
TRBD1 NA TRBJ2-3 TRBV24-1 CATSRTGITDTQYF TGTGCCACCAGCCGGACAGGGATCACAGATACGCAGTATTTT
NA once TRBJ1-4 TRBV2 CASSGWRGENEKLFF TGTGCCAGCAGCGGGTGGCGGGGGGAAAATGAAAAACTGTTTTTT
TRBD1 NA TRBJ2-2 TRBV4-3 CASSPGTGGPGELFF TGCGCCAGCAGCCCCGGGACAGGGGGTCCAGGGGAGCTGTTTTTT
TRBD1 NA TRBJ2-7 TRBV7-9 CASSLFSGTGGIGSYEQYF TGTGCCAGCAGCTTATTCTCCGGGACAGGGGGCATCGGCTCCTACGAGCAGTACTTC
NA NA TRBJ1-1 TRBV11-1 CASSPGWAEAFF TGTGCCAGCAGCCCAGGGTGGGCTGAAGCTTTCTTT
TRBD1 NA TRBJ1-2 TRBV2 CASNNPGQGDYGYTF TGTGCCAGCAATAATCCGGGACAGGGTGACTATGGCTACACCTTC
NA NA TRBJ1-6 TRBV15 CATSNGSSYNSPFHF TGTGCCACCAGCAACGGGAGCTCCTATAATTCACCCTTCCACTTT
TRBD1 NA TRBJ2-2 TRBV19 CASSPPGGFTGELFF TGTGCCAGTAGTCCTCCAGGGGGCTTCACCGGGGAGCTGTTTTTT
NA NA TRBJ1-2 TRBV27 CASSTLGGLGYTF TGTGCCAGCAGCACCTTGGGGGGGCTTGGCTACACCTTC